The sequence of this T cell receptor (beta chain) was determined in a study of T cells after yellow fever vaccination (dated by TCRdb to about 2019). The study in broad terms: Libraries from fractions with low cell numbers were prepared with the SMART-Seq v4 Ultra Low Input RNA kit. Bulk PBMC replicates and cell subsets were isolated from blood drawn at multiple timepoints before and after both primary and secondary immunization. Two healthy male donors, one aged 18 to 30 and one aged 30 to 40 years, made up the cohort. To follow T-cell clones before and after both primary and booster YFV17D yellow fever vaccination, bulk TCR alpha and beta repertoires underwent longitudinal sequencing. Study-level results and caveats: The secondary T-cell response was weaker than the primary response but faster, peaking on day 5 instead of day 15. A small fraction of clonotypes showed up in both the CD4 and CD8 compartments, probably as a result of convergent recombination. Because the study included only two donors, the extent to which the findings can be generalized is limited. Computational filtering was needed because FACS-sorted repertoires could contain abundant contaminating clonotypes from the bulk population. After the booster, most clones that had expanded after primary vaccination were detected again (roughly 96% of CD4 and around 88% of CD8), suggesting broad maintenance of memory.

This clonotype was recorded once. Its antigen is not yet known. Qualities for individual bases were not recorded, and no much larger clone is one base off. A lone read gives weak evidence. What the treatment or condition label conveys for this sample: live attenuated yellow fever vaccine strain. PBMCs were isolated from peripheral blood using a standard Ficoll-Paque protocol. Dynabeads CD4 and CD8 positive selection kits were used to isolate CD4 and CD8 T-cell fractions. RNA was extracted with TriZol from bulk PBMCs, CD4 and CD8 fractions, and dextramer-positive and dextramer-negative fractions. V is cut by 3 bases and J by 7 bases, and the space between the germline ends is 18 bases. Reading from cysteine to phenylalanine, the CDR3 counts 16 amino acids. The entry retains the CDR3 DNA only, 48 bases that are in frame from base 1. For CDR1 and CDR2, the germline V gene (reference sequence) lists LGHDT and YNNKEL.

TCR cDNA was synthesized by 5'RACE template switching, through which a universal primer site and unique molecular identifiers were introduced. Priming of cDNA synthesis was performed from both the TCR alpha and TCR beta constant segments. Library amplification used two PCR steps, and the second PCR step added sample barcodes and sequencing adapters. Sequencing of the libraries was done on either Illumina HiSeq 2500 (2x100 bp) or NovaSeq (2x150 bp). Per the authors' processing: Demultiplexing of reads and collapsing into UMI consensus sequences were performed with MIGEC, and V(D)J alignment was carried out with MiXCR. Clonotypes responding to the vaccine were identified with edgeR on replicate PBMC samples, with the criteria of FDR below 0.01 and a log2 fold change above 5 up to day 15. Each bulk clonotype received a CD4 or CD8 identity based on whether the sequenced CD4 or CD8 repertoire contained that clonotype at higher abundance. TCRdb redid the processing of the public reads, applying fastp at Q25 and MiXCR, and retained in-frame beta chains. Rows merge per CDR3 protein into single entries with the most common DNA and genes. Here the V and J calls rest on TCRdb's processing, not on the authors' analysis. Across this sample there are 250,000 or so distinct CDR3 sequences, with 6.9% seen only once. The biggest ten clones account for 0.65% to 0.9% of the sample.

The TCR originated in a man younger than 40 who received the YFV17D yellow fever vaccine. Here the chain combines TRBV3-1 and TRBJ1-4; no confident D gene assignment can be made. The sequenced sample was CD4+ T cells sorted from PBMCs, obtained 15 days after the yellow fever booster vaccination. At the DNA level, the sequence is TGTGCCAGCAGCCACGGATGGACCCTGGCCGGTGAAAAACTGTTTTTT. The resulting protein is CASSHGWTLAGEKLFF.